The T cell receptor beta chain described here comes from a study of T cells in Graves' hyperthyroidism and ophthalmopathy. The study, taken as a whole, reports: Most thyroid-expanded clonotypes above 0.001 were also found in blood.

This clonotype was observed at least ten times. Its matching antigen is unknown. In germline, CDR1 is SNHLY, CDR2 FYNNEI. The V gene end was trimmed by 6 bases and the J gene end by 4 bases; junction bases not matched to a gene: 6. The CDR3 has 14 amino acids. Amplified TCR beta CDR3 regions came from RNA transcripts. TCR CDR3 underwent first-round RT-PCR with the HTBI primer set. MiXCR, run by TCRdb on the multiplex PCR reads, gives a single entry per CDR3 protein. The repertoire includes 550,000 to 650,000 distinct CDR3 sequences, approximately 15% of them detected once, and 5.8% sits in the top ten. Hyperthyroidism, newly diagnosed and lasting under 2 months, affected patients aged 18 to 65.

Sequencing used blood. This clonotype was obtained from a woman in her twenties or thirties with Graves' hyperthyroidism that later progressed to Graves' ophthalmopathy. The J gene is TRBJ1-5, the V gene TRBV2; 7 nucleotides line up with TRBD1. The CDR3 is CASRWDSPNQPQHF. CDR3 in DNA: TGTGCCAGCAGATGGGACAGTCCTAATCAGCCCCAGCATTTT.